The 27 T cell receptor beta chains given below trace back to one sample, sequenced in a study of T cells expressing NK-cell markers. Following a re-call of the 5' RACE reads, TCRdb has one entry per CDR3 protein and lacks DNA. Found here are about 400,000 distinct CDR3 sequences; the top ten clones hold roughly a tenth. The sample consisted of blood T cells: a sorted CD56 or NKG2C T cell subset, CD4+ or CD8+ T cells, or bulk PBMC T cells (not recorded which). The receptor set was obtained from a woman aged 50 to 65 in good health.

The J gene is TRBJ2-5, the V gene TRBV7-6; TCRdb's D call, TRBD2, is unchecked because there is no DNA. The CDR3 sequence is 14 residues long. Germline CDR1 SGHVS, CDR2 FNYEAQ. The CDR3 region is CASSFRSGQETQYF.

The chain combines TRBV4-1 with TRBJ2-3; with no DNA, the TCRdb D assignment of TRBD1 cannot be verified. Per germline, CDR1 MGHRA and CDR2 YSYEKL. This CDR3 comprises 14 residues. CDR3 protein: CASSQENGADTQYF.

This sequence joins TRBV6-2 or TRBV6-3 and TRBJ1-2. This CDR3 region has 15 residues. CDR1 and CDR2 (germline): MNHEY, SVGEGT. The CDR3 loop is CASSDPDKGRDGYTF.

The CDR3 is CASEGTTRTGELFF. The chain has TRBV18 and TRBJ2-2; TCRdb's D gene call, TRBD1, goes unchecked for lack of DNA. The germline gives CDR1 KGHSH, CDR2 LQKENI. CDR3 length: 14 amino acids.

V gene TRBV4-1 combines with J gene TRBJ2-5; there is no DNA to check the TCRdb D call of TRBD2. This CDR3 contains 17 residues. CDR1 and CDR2 (germline): MGHRA, YSYEKL. The CDR3 loop reads CASSPNPAGGSGETQYF.

This chain links TRBV12-3 or TRBV12-4 with TRBJ2-2; the TCRdb call, TRBD2, lacks DNA for checking. This CDR3 has 14 residues. The CDR3 sequence: CASSLLLRPGELFF.

This chain connects TRBV5-1 to TRBJ1-2; TCRdb returns TRBD1, unconfirmable since there is no DNA. The CDR3 contains 13 residues. Germline V gives CDR1 SGHRS, CDR2 YFSETQ. The CDR3 spells CASSQQEPYGYTF.

The chain links TRBV14 to TRBJ2-2. Germline values: CDR1 SGHDN, CDR2 FVKESK. This CDR3 is 14 amino acids long. The CDR3 loop is CASSQDYFAGELFF.

The rearrangement links TRBV29-1 to TRBJ1-6; absent DNA, TCRdb's TRBD1 call cannot be checked. Germline V lookup: CDR1 SQVTM, CDR2 ANQGSEA. The CDR3 consists of 13 residues. The CDR3 sequence: CSVEVSGGSPLHF.

The chain links TRBV12-3 or TRBV12-4 to TRBJ1-2. This CDR3 contains 13 residues. CDR3 sequence: CASSLRGSHGYTF.

The rearrangement joins TRBV7-9 to TRBJ2-5. This CDR3 comprises 13 residues. CDR1 and CDR2 (germline): SEHNR, FQNEAQ (reference sequence). This CDR3 reads CASRKYTEETQYF.

The V call is TRBV12-3 or TRBV12-4, the J call TRBJ1-2; TCRdb's D call of TRBD1 is untestable without DNA. CDR3 size: 14 residues. The CDR3 loop reads CASRGDGINYGYTF.

CDR3 region: CASSREVGGSYNEQFF. The chain joins TRBV4-1 to TRBJ2-1; TCRdb's D call, TRBD1, is unchecked because there is no DNA. The CDR3 runs to 16 residues. The germline V gene has CDR1 MGHRA and CDR2 YSYEKL.

The V gene is TRBV5-1, the J gene TRBJ2-3; lacking DNA, the TRBD1 call made by TCRdb goes unchecked. This CDR3 contains 13 residues. Germline V CDR1 and CDR2: SGHRS, YFSETQ. The CDR3 reads CASRSPSTDTQYF.

V usage is TRBV30 and J usage is TRBJ2-1; the TCRdb call, TRBD1, lacks DNA for checking. Germline CDR1 GTSNPN, CDR2 SVGIG (reference sequence). CDR3 length: 16 residues. The CDR3 sequence is CAWSFRTGFSGNEQFF.

J is TRBJ2-5 and V is TRBV11-2. CDR1 and CDR2 from the germline V gene are SGHAT and FQNNGV. The CDR3 extends over 13 amino acids. CDR3 amino acids: CASSYSPRETQYF. Full variable domain (rest looked up from reference TRBV11-2 and TRBJ2-5): EAGVAQSPRYKIIEKRQSVAFWCNPISGHATLYWYQQILGQGPKLLIQFQNNGVVDDSQLPKDRFSAERLKGVDSTLKIQPAKLEDSAVYLCASSYSPRETQYFGPGTRLLVL.

The CDR3 reads CASSLWTSGSYNEQFF. This rearrangement joins TRBV19 to TRBJ2-1; the TCRdb D gene call, TRBD2, has no DNA to confirm it. There are 16 residues in the CDR3. Per the germline V gene, CDR1 is LNHDA and CDR2 is SQIVND (reference sequence).

The chain recombines TRBV6-5 with TRBJ2-5; TCRdb's D call, TRBD1, is unchecked because there is no DNA. There are 14 residues in the CDR3. Germline CDR1 reads MNHEY; CDR2 reads SVGAGI. The CDR3 is CASSSGSSPETQYF.

The chain combines TRBV20-1 with TRBJ2-1; TCRdb outputs TRBD1, but without DNA this stays unchecked. The CDR3 loop spans 17 amino acids. The germline V gene encodes CDR1 DFQATT and CDR2 SNEGSKA (reference sequence). The CDR3 protein is CSASDPFTGQPYNEQFF.

The chain links TRBV10-3 to TRBJ2-1; the TRBD2 assignment by TCRdb is unverifiable without DNA. Germline V gene lookup returns CDR1 ENHRY and CDR2 SYGVKD. The CDR3 has 15 amino acids. The CDR3 spells CAISQRASGSHEQFF.

V and J are TRBV27 and TRBJ2-6; TCRdb returns TRBD2, unconfirmable since there is no DNA. Germline CDR1 MNHEY, CDR2 SMNVEV (reference sequence). The CDR3 extends over 16 amino acids. The CDR3 loop reads CGSSGSLFSGANVLTF. Together with reference TRBV27 and TRBJ2-6, the CDR3 gives the full variable domain: EAQVTQNPRYLITVTGKKLTVTCSQNMNHEYMSWYRQDPGLGLRQIYYSMNVEVTDKGDVPEGYKVSRKEKRNFPLILESPSPNQTSLYFCGSSGSLFSGANVLTFGAGSRLTVL.

The chain carries TRBV5-1 and TRBJ1-2. In germline, CDR1 is SGHRS, CDR2 YFSETQ. The CDR3 is 11 residues long. CDR3 in amino acids: CASVDDRGYTF.

This chain uses TRBV12-3 or TRBV12-4 with TRBJ2-1; absent DNA, TCRdb's TRBD1 call cannot be checked. The CDR3 length is 14 residues. CDR3 protein: CASTTGTRGNEQFF.

The chain recombines TRBV5-1 with TRBJ2-5. The CDR3 extends over 12 amino acids. Germline CDR1 and CDR2: SGHRS and YFSETQ. The CDR3 sequence: CASSLVRETQYF.

V is TRBV7-9 and J is TRBJ2-6; TCRdb picks TRBD1, but there is no DNA to check that call. Germline V gives CDR1 SEHNR, CDR2 FQNEAQ (reference sequence). CDR3 length: 17 amino acids. CDR3 sequence reads: CASSATSALSGANVLTF.

The genes are TRBV24-1 and TRBJ2-1; TCRdb indicates TRBD1, and absent DNA this call remains unverified. Germline values: CDR1 KGHDR, CDR2 SFDVKD. CDR3 size: 14 residues. CDR3 loop: CATRSRGGHNEQFF.

The V gene is TRBV20-1, the J gene TRBJ2-5. CDR1 and CDR2 (germline): DFQATT, SNEGSKA (reference sequence). This CDR3 has 13 amino acids. The CDR3 region is CSAPHHIQETQYF.